These 28 T cell receptor beta chains share one sample of origin, sequenced in a study of CD8+ T cells in alopecia areata. Sequencing used cDNA as its template, made by extracting RNA and reverse transcribing it. The protocol was immunoSEQ multiplex PCR, while the TCRdb copy is restricted to in-frame clones and leaves out a portion. The table has about 120,000 clones, roughly 55% seen once. The treatment was: oral pan-JAK inhibitor, 5-10 mg twice daily. Sequencing used CD4+ T cells sorted from blood, obtained at week 4, from a patient treated with tofacitinib. All receptors derive from a human donor with alopecia areata.

This rearrangement joins TRBV7-2 to TRBJ2-1; D remains ambiguous. Germline V gives CDR1 SGHTA, CDR2 FQGNSA. The CDR3 has 12 residues. Trimming left V 1 base short and J 7 bases short, with 5 bases between. The CDR3 loop reads CASSLDVNEQFF. The CDR3 DNA reads TGTGCCAGCAGCTTAGACGTAAATGAGCAGTTCTTC.

This clone was counted a few times. This chain joins TRBV29-1 and TRBJ2-3; 15 bases agree with TRBD2. Germline CDR1 reads SQVTM; CDR2 reads ANQGSEA. The CDR3 is 15 residues long. The junction had 6 bases not matched to a gene; V was cut back by 8 bases and J by 3 bases. The CDR3 region has the DNA TGCAGCACCAGGACTAGCGGGAGGGTGACAGATACGCAGTATTTT. It is translated as CSTRTSGRVTDTQYF.

This chain links TRBV27 with TRBJ2-7; TRBD1 might be the D (5 bases). CDR1 and CDR2 from the germline V gene are MNHEY and SMNVEV (reference sequence). This CDR3 spans 13 amino acids. V lost 5 bases and J lost 4, with 12 bases in between. The DNA for the CDR3 is TGTGCCAGCAGTAACCAGGGAATTTACGAGCAGTACTTC. Translated: CASSNQGIYEQYF.

This clone appeared once. The chain couples TRBV5-1 to TRBJ2-5; 8 positions match TRBD2. The CDR3 is made up of 14 amino acids. J was trimmed by 4 bases and V by 2 bases; bases with no gene match: 4. Germline values: CDR1 SGHRS, CDR2 YFSETQ. The CDR3 DNA sequence: TGCGCCAGCAGCTTTGGAGCGGGGGCAGAGACCCAGTACTTC. It codes for CASSFGAGAETQYF.

The CDR3 nucleotides are TGTGCCAGCAGCGCTAACAGGGGTAGCAATCAGCCCCAGCATTTT. This encodes CASSANRGSNQPQHF. The J gene is TRBJ1-5, the V gene TRBV11-2; 7 bases agree with TRBD1. J was trimmed by 0 bases and V by 5 bases; bases with no gene match: 4. Germline assignment: CDR1 SGHAT and CDR2 FQNNGV. The CDR3 is 15 residues long.

The chain couples TRBV29-1 to TRBJ1-3; D remains ambiguous. The germline CDR1 and CDR2 sequences are SQVTM and ANQGSEA. This CDR3 spans 11 amino acids. Trimming removed 4 bases at V and 3 bases at J, with 4 bases between. CDR3 region: CSVGSGNTIYF. The CDR3 DNA follows: TGCAGCGTTGGTAGTGGAAACACCATATATTTT.

The chain employs TRBV7-2 and TRBJ1-4; 10 bases align to TRBD1. This CDR3 has 15 residues. CDR1 SGHTA and CDR2 FQGNSA come from the germline V gene. V lost 5 bases, J lost 6 bases, and 6 bases stayed unmatched. The CDR3 nucleotides read TGTGCCAGCAGCCCTAGAGGGACAGGGGATGAAAAACTGTTTTTT. This sequence encodes CASSPRGTGDEKLFF.

The count of this clone is one. V gene TRBV11-2 combines with J gene TRBJ1-3; D remains unclear. Trimming stripped 2 bases from V and 13 bases from J, with 12 bases between. The CDR3 runs to 12 residues. CDR1 SGHAT and CDR2 FQNNGV come from the germline V gene. CDR3 coding DNA: TGTGCCAGCAGCTTACAAGGGTACAAGATATATTTT. Translated, it gives CASSLQGYKIYF.

The V and J genes are TRBV29-1 and TRBJ1-4; the match to TRBD1 covers 8 bases. This CDR3 is built from 13 residues. From germline, CDR1 is SQVTM and CDR2 ANQGSEA. The J segment lost 5 bases and the V segment lost 5 bases, leaving 4 bases of the junction unmatched. The CDR3, as DNA: TGCAGCGTTCAGGGACAGGCGAATGAAAAACTGTTTTTT. This codes for CSVQGQANEKLFF.

This clone was found a few times. This sequence joins TRBV5-1 and TRBJ1-2, with D unclear. The CDR3 extends over 18 amino acids. CDR1 SGHRS and CDR2 YFSETQ come from the germline V gene. V dropped 4 bases and J dropped 4 bases, with 26 bases sitting between them. CDR3 sequence: CASSPNIAGGSPLYGYTF. The CDR3 nucleotides read TGCGCCAGCAGCCCGAACATAGCCGGCGGGTCGCCACTCTATGGCTACACCTTC.

V usage is TRBV6-6 and J usage is TRBJ2-1; the D gene is possibly TRBD2 (6 bases). CDR3 length equals 14 residues. V lost 2 bases, J lost 4 bases, and 9 bases lay in between. CDR1 and CDR2 (germline): MNHNY, SVGAGI (reference sequence). The chain's CDR3 is CASSYRTIYNEQFF. The CDR3 region has the DNA TGTGCCAGCAGTTACCGGACTATATACAATGAGCAGTTCTTC.

This chain joins TRBV23-1 and TRBJ2-7, with D perhaps matching TRBD2 (6 bases). TRBV23-1 counts as an open reading frame of uncertain function. The V end lost 6 bases, the J end lost 0 bases, and 12 bases lay between the germline ends. CDR3 size: 14 residues. The CDR3 DNA follows: TGCGCCAGCAGCCAGGACGGGAGCTCCTACGAGCAGTACTTC. Its translation: CASSQDGSSYEQYF.

This clone was counted a few times. Other DNA variants within this sample encode the same CDR3. The chain has TRBV4-1 and TRBJ1-5; D remains ambiguous. CDR1 MGHRA and CDR2 YSYEKL come from the germline V gene. Between the trimmed V and J ends, which lost 0 bases and 6 bases, there was a span of 6 bases. There are 13 residues in the CDR3. This chain's CDR3 is CASSQDLGQPQHF. The CDR3 nucleotides are TGCGCCAGCAGCCAAGATCTGGGTCAGCCCCAGCATTTT.

This chain links TRBV29-1 with TRBJ1-4; 7 nucleotides agree with TRBD1. CDR3 length: 13 residues. CDR1 and CDR2 (germline): SQVTM, ANQGSEA. Losses at the gene ends were 3 bases for V and 6 bases for J; bases not matched to a gene: 4. CDR3 protein: CSVDGTVYEKLFF. In DNA form, the CDR3 reads TGCAGCGTTGATGGGACAGTATATGAAAAACTGTTTTTT.

The rearrangement joins TRBV5-6 to TRBJ1-3, with a weak D call TRBD1 (5 bases). V was pared by 3 bases and J by 2 bases, with 18 bases between. The CDR3 sequence is 17 residues long. CDR1 SGHDT and CDR2 YYEEEE come from the germline V gene. CDR3 sequence reads: CASSSLGGSAAGNTIYF. As DNA, the CDR3 is TGTGCCAGCAGCTCCCTCGGGGGGTCTGCCGCTGGAAACACCATATATTTT.

The V call is TRBV27, the J call TRBJ2-2; no clear D. Deletions cut 6 bases from V and 8 bases from J, with 16 bases between. CDR3 length equals 14 residues. CDR1 is MNHEY, CDR2 SMNVEV, per germline (reference sequence). Here the CDR3 reads CASSPSYSMGELFF. The CDR3 nucleotides are TGTGCCAGCAGCCCTTCCTACTCAATGGGGGAGCTGTTTTTT.

This chain uses TRBV27 with TRBJ1-1; 10 bases are a match to TRBD1. Germline loops: CDR1 MNHEY, CDR2 SMNVEV (reference sequence). V lost 6 bases and J lost 4; bases outside the gene matches: 14. The CDR3 consists of 17 residues. Here the CDR3 reads CASSRRTGGTLVTEAFF. As DNA, the CDR3 is TGTGCCAGCAGCAGAAGGACAGGGGGGACTCTCGTCACTGAAGCTTTCTTT.

The V call is TRBV7-8, the J call TRBJ2-1; D gene unclear. The germline V gene has CDR1 SGHVS and CDR2 FQNEAQ. The CDR3 totals 13 residues. V was cut by 3 bases and J by 10 bases, with 13 bases left in between. The CDR3 loop reads CASSFERIREQFF. Written as DNA, the CDR3 is TGTGCCAGCAGCTTTGAGAGGATAAGAGAGCAGTTCTTC.

This clone was recorded only once. This chain joins TRBV29-1 and TRBJ2-7, with D perhaps matching TRBD1 (6 bases). CDR3 length: 12 amino acids. The V gene lost 3 bases and the J gene lost 7 bases, with 13 bases spanning the gap. Germline-derived CDR1 and CDR2 are SQVTM and ANQGSEA. The CDR3 DNA sequence: TGCAGCGTTGACCCGGACAGAGGGGAGCAGTACTTC. Translated, it gives CSVDPDRGEQYF.

The chain employs TRBV28 and TRBJ1-5, with no clear D. CDR1 is MDHEN and CDR2 is SYDVKM in the germline V gene. V lost 2 bases and J 0 bases, leaving 2 bases between the germline ends. This CDR3 contains 13 residues. CDR3 loop: CASSLTSNQPQHF. The CDR3 nucleotides are TGTGCCAGCAGTTTAACTAGCAATCAGCCCCAGCATTTT. The whole variable domain, remainder taken from reference TRBV28 and TRBJ1-5, is DVKVTQSSRYLVKRTGEKVFLECVQDMDHENMFWYRQDPGLGLRLIYFSYDVKMKEKGDIPEGYSVSREKKERFSLILESASTNQTSMYLCASSLTSNQPQHFGDGTRLSIL.

The chain has TRBV6-1 and TRBJ1-5; TRBD1 is a possible D gene (6 bases). Germline CDR1 MNHNS, CDR2 SASEGT. Trimming stripped 8 bases from V and 7 bases from J, with 15 bases between. The CDR3 runs 13 residues. CDR3 protein: CASFGGGGQPQHF. CDR3 bases: TGTGCCAGCTTCGGGGGCGGGGGGCAGCCCCAGCATTTT.

This clone was seen a few times. This chain connects TRBV7-2 to TRBJ1-4; D unclear. The CDR3 is made up of 15 amino acids. V lost 0 bases, J lost 8 bases, and 13 bases lay in between. Germline lookup yields CDR1 SGHTA and CDR2 FQGNSA. CDR3 protein: CASSLAGRVGEKLFF. The DNA of the CDR3 is TGTGCCAGCAGCTTAGCCGGCAGAGTTGGGGAAAAACTGTTTTTT.

The rearrangement links TRBV27 to TRBJ2-3; D remains ambiguous. The CDR3 is made up of 13 amino acids. Trimming removed 4 bases at V and 2 bases at J, with 7 bases between. The germline V gene has CDR1 MNHEY and CDR2 SMNVEV (reference sequence). CDR3 region: CASSSRNTDTQYF. DNA for the CDR3: TGTGCCAGCAGTTCCCGTAACACAGATACGCAGTATTTT.

Comment on this clone: Within the sample, other DNA sequences also encode this same CDR3. The rearrangement links TRBV30 to TRBJ1-2; no clear D. The length of the CDR3 is 13 residues. Trimming left V 0 bases short and J 3 bases short, with 8 bases between. In germline, CDR1 is GTSNPN, CDR2 SVGIG (reference sequence). DNA for the CDR3: TGTGCCTGGAGTGTAAGAGGCGACTATGGCTACACCTTC. The encoded protein is CAWSVRGDYGYTF. Complete variable domain (other parts from reference TRBV30 and TRBJ1-2): SQTIHQWPATLVQPVGSPLSLECTVEGTSNPNLYWYRQAAGRGLQLLFYSVGIGQISSEVPQNLSASRPQDRQFILSSKKLLLSDSGFYLCAWSVRGDYGYTFGSGTRLTVV.

The chain employs TRBV5-1 and TRBJ2-7; tentatively, D is TRBD2 (5 bases). V lost 3 bases and J 3 bases, leaving 10 bases between the germline ends. The germline V gene has CDR1 SGHRS and CDR2 YFSETQ. The length of the CDR3 is 13 residues. The CDR3 DNA follows: TGCGCCAGCAGCTCTAGAGGGCTCTACGAGCAGTACTTC. Translating it yields CASSSRGLYEQYF.

This sequence joins TRBV29-1 and TRBJ2-7, with TRBD1 matching over 7 bases. After removal of 0 bases from V and 1 base from J, the junction contained 6 bases not matched to a gene. Germline V gene sequence: CDR1 SQVTM, CDR2 ANQGSEA. The CDR3 is made up of 15 amino acids. CDR3 in amino acids: CSVEDVTGASYEQYF. The CDR3 nucleotides read TGCAGCGTTGAAGATGTTACAGGGGCTTCCTACGAGCAGTACTTC.

This clone was seen a handful of times. V and J are TRBV7-8 and TRBJ2-2; D is unclear. The CDR3 is 15 residues long. V lost 4 bases, J lost 5 bases, and 14 bases lay in between. Germline CDR1 SGHVS, CDR2 FQNEAQ. DNA of the CDR3: TGTGCCAGCAGCTACCTGGGGTCTAGGACCGGGGAGCTGTTTTTT. Amino acids: CASSYLGSRTGELFF.

The rearrangement uses TRBV7-3 and TRBJ2-5; D is undetermined. The CDR3 runs 15 residues. Germline CDR1 and CDR2: SGHTA and FQGTGA. The V end was cut by 2 bases, the J end by 1 base, with 11 bases between. The CDR3: CASSLFAGAQETQYF. In DNA form, the CDR3 reads TGTGCCAGCAGCTTATTCGCCGGAGCCCAAGAGACCCAGTACTTC.